Listed below are T cell receptor beta chains from one sample, sequenced in a study of CD8 T cells in ankylosing spondylitis. TCRdb re-called the 5' RACE reads through MiXCR, storing one row per CDR3 protein. The data hold 250,000 to 300,000 distinct CDR3 sequences, with over 15% observed a single time. Material for sequencing was blood, either unsorted or a sorted T cell fraction (not recorded which). These TCRs come from a male donor with ankylosing spondylitis or in good health (not recorded which). Each CDR3 is given with its conserved first and last residue. D genes are given only for firm matches. Size tells how often a clone was seen (once, few, many) or the class of an expanded clone, and some rows leave it out.

size	D	V	J	CDR3	DNA
few	TRBD2	TRBV27	TRBJ2-3	CASSFRGRAQDTQYF	TGTGCCAGCAGTTTTCGCGGGAGGGCCCAAGATACGCAGTATTTT
.	.	TRBV18	TRBJ2-5	CASSPTWGDDKETQYF	TGTGCCAGCTCACCTACGTGGGGGGACGATAAAGAGACCCAGTACTTC
few	TRBD1	TRBV12-3/TRBV12-4	TRBJ2-5	CASSFGTGVETQYF	TGTGCCAGCAGTTTTGGGACAGGGGTAGAGACCCAGTACTTC
.	.	TRBV7-3	TRBJ1-4	CASSLTSGQNEKLFF	TGTGCCAGCAGCTTAACCTCTGGACAAAATGAAAAACTGTTTTTT
few	TRBD2	TRBV9	TRBJ2-6	CASSATGTSGVGANVLTF	TGTGCCAGCAGCGCAACCGGGACTAGCGGGGTTGGGGCCAACGTCCTGACTTTC
.	.	TRBV20-1	TRBJ1-5	CSARGLTVSNQPQHF	TGCAGTGCTAGAGGTCTTACGGTTAGCAATCAGCCCCAGCATTTT
many	.	TRBV12-3/TRBV12-4	TRBJ1-3	CASSSYRERGNTIYF	TGTGCCAGCAGTTCTTACAGGGAAAGGGGAAACACCATATATTTT
few	.	TRBV5-1	TRBJ1-2	CASSPYPTSSKGYTF	TGCGCCAGCAGCCCCTATCCGACATCCTCGAAGGGCTACACCTTC
.	TRBD1	TRBV20-1	TRBJ2-6	CSAGQGRSGANVLTF	TGCAGTGCTGGACAGGGGCGCTCTGGGGCCAACGTCCTGACTTTC
few	.	TRBV20-1	TRBJ1-5	CSARETDNQPQHF	TGCAGTGCTAGAGAGACAGACAATCAGCCCCAGCATTTT
few	.	TRBV6-1	TRBJ2-1	CASSGAGAAPYGEQFF	TGTGCCAGCAGTGGGGCAGGGGCCGCCCCCTACGGTGAGCAGTTCTTC
.	.	TRBV3-1	TRBJ1-5	CASSQVLGQPQHF	TGTGCCAGCAGCCAAGTTTTAGGTCAGCCCCAGCATTTT
.	.	TRBV20-1	TRBJ2-3	CSAAVRPADTQYF	TGCAGTGCCGCGGTTAGACCAGCGGATACGCAGTATTTT
few	TRBD1	TRBV6-1	TRBJ2-2	CASRGGQGASAGELFF	TGTGCCAGCAGGGGGGGACAGGGGGCTTCGGCCGGGGAGCTGTTTTTT
few	.	TRBV12-3/TRBV12-4	TRBJ1-5	CASSLVPRDNQPQHF	TGTGCCAGCAGTTTGGTCCCGAGGGACAATCAGCCCCAGCATTTT
.	.	TRBV5-1	TRBJ2-3	CASSLGGQGYTDMQYF	TGCGCCAGCAGCTTGGGTGGGCAGGGCTACACAGATATGCAGTATTTT
.	.	TRBV7-2	TRBJ2-1	CASSFRQDRNEQFF	TGTGCCAGCAGCTTCCGCCAGGATCGGAATGAGCAGTTCTTC
many	TRBD2	TRBV5-1	TRBJ2-3	CASSQTSGRPTDTQYF	TGCGCCAGCAGCCAAACTAGCGGGCGGCCCACAGATACGCAGTATTTT
few	.	TRBV27	TRBJ1-4	CASSLSQGTKKLFF	TGTGCCAGCAGTTTAAGTCAGGGTACGAAGAAACTGTTTTTT
few	.	TRBV7-2	TRBJ1-3	CASSFTLPQGSGNTIYF	TGTGCCAGCAGCTTTACGCTACCACAGGGCTCTGGAAACACCATATATTTT
.	TRBD1	TRBV28	TRBJ1-2	CASSPARQGARSIYGYTF	TGTGCCAGCAGCCCCGCAAGACAGGGGGCTCGGAGTATCTATGGCTACACCTTC
few	.	TRBV6-1	TRBJ1-3	CAHAGRNEDTIYF	TGTGCCCACGCGGGGCGAAATGAGGACACCATATATTTT
few	.	TRBV20-1	TRBJ2-5	CSARTAGQETQYF	TGCAGTGCACGGACAGCCGGCCAAGAGACCCAGTACTTC
few	TRBD1	TRBV27	TRBJ2-1	CASSLLTGTGFDEQFF	TGTGCCAGCAGTTTACTGACCGGGACAGGGTTCGATGAGCAGTTCTTC
.	TRBD1	TRBV18	TRBJ1-2	CASSPPRDSVYGYTF	TGTGCCAGCTCACCACCCCGGGACAGCGTCTATGGCTACACCTTC
.	TRBD1	TRBV5-1	TRBJ2-4	CASSLGQGKNIQYF	TGCGCCAGCAGCTTGGGACAGGGAAAAAACATTCAGTACTTC
.	.	TRBV20-1	TRBJ1-2	CSASNRDGNYGYTF	TGCAGTGCTAGTAACCGGGACGGCAACTATGGCTACACCTTC
.	.	TRBV9	TRBJ2-2	CASSVEPSPAGELFF	TGTGCCAGCAGCGTAGAGCCGTCGCCAGCCGGGGAGCTGTTTTTT
.	TRBD2	TRBV20-1	TRBJ2-3	CSELAGDTDTQYF	TGCAGCGAACTAGCGGGGGACACAGATACGCAGTATTTT
.	TRBD2	TRBV12-3/TRBV12-4	TRBJ2-2	CASSFASGRGNTGELFF	TGTGCCAGCAGTTTTGCTAGCGGGAGGGGGAACACCGGGGAGCTGTTTTTT
.	TRBD1	TRBV12-3/TRBV12-4	TRBJ1-5	CASSRDRGDQPQHF	TGTGCCAGCAGTCGGGACAGAGGGGATCAGCCCCAGCATTTT
.	.	TRBV7-9	TRBJ1-4	CASSPVREKELFF	TGTGCCAGCAGTCCGGTCCGGGAAAAAGAACTGTTTTTT
few	.	TRBV20-1	TRBJ2-4	CSAGSVVAKNIQYF	TGCAGTGCTGGTAGCGTTGTAGCCAAAAACATTCAGTACTTC
few	TRBD1	TRBV5-1	TRBJ2-1	CASSFGQGLANEQFF	TGCGCCAGCAGCTTCGGACAGGGGTTGGCCAATGAGCAGTTCTTC
few	.	TRBV20-1	TRBJ2-1	CSARENRKLYNEQFF	TGCAGTGCTAGAGAAAACAGAAAACTATACAATGAGCAGTTCTTC